These 23 T cell receptor beta chains were all obtained from the same sample, sequenced in a study of cytomegalovirus exposure and HLA in healthy donors. Primers: 60 Vbeta forward and 13 Jbeta reverse. Sequenced by immunoSEQ multiplex PCR; TCRdb stores in-frame clones only, minus some. This sample has about 180,000 clones, with around 80% found just once. Sequencing input: PBMCs. The source is a girl aged 5 to 17 in good health and CMV-seropositive.

This clone appeared a few times. The genes are TRBV27 and TRBJ1-1; 8 nucleotides line up with TRBD1. This CDR3 is built from 14 residues. Germline values: CDR1 MNHEY, CDR2 SMNVEV (reference sequence). V shed 6 bases and J 5 bases; nucleotides not matched to a gene: 8. The CDR3 loop is CASRPGDRFTEAFF. The CDR3 DNA follows: TGTGCCAGCAGACCCGGGGACAGGTTTACTGAAGCTTTCTTT.

The chain has TRBV5-4 and TRBJ2-3; 9 bases map to TRBD2. J lost 3 bases, V lost 2 bases, and 7 bases had no gene match. Germline-derived CDR1 and CDR2 are SGHNT and YYREEE (reference sequence). This CDR3 spans 16 amino acids. CDR3 protein: CASSFSSGSLTDTQYF. DNA for the CDR3: TGTGCCAGCAGCTTCAGTAGCGGGAGTTTGACAGATACGCAGTATTTT.

The chain is built from TRBV10-2 and TRBJ1-1; a weak D match, TRBD1 (6 bases). V lost 5 bases to trimming and J lost 2 bases, with 18 bases between them. Germline lookup yields CDR1 WSHSY and CDR2 SAAADI. The CDR3 runs to 16 residues. The CDR3 region is CASSSPPTGLNTEAFF. The CDR3 DNA reads as TGCGCCAGCAGTAGTCCCCCCACAGGGCTTAACACTGAAGCTTTCTTT.

The chain combines TRBV7-2 with TRBJ2-5, with D possibly TRBD2 on 7 matching bases. The ends were cut back, 3 bases at V and 4 bases at J, with 12 bases in the middle. CDR3 length: 14 amino acids. The V gene's germline CDR1 is SGHTA and CDR2 FQGNSA. CDR3 sequence (DNA): TGTGCCAGCAGCTTGGTGGGGGGGCGAGAGACCCAGTACTTC. It encodes CASSLVGGRETQYF. Filled out from reference TRBV7-2 and TRBJ2-5, the complete variable domain reads GAGVSQSPSNKVTEKGKDVELRCDPISGHTALYWYRQSLGQGLEFLIYFQGNSAPDKSGLPSDRFSAERTGGSVSTLTIQRTQQEDSAVYLCASSLVGGRETQYFGPGTRLLVL.

This clone was found a few times. The V and J genes are TRBV7-8 and TRBJ2-7; D might be TRBD1 (6 bases). CDR3 length equals 16 residues. Germline values: CDR1 SGHVS, CDR2 FQNEAQ. Trimming took 6 bases from V and 0 from J, leaving 18 bases between them. The chain's CDR3 is CASRPHDRLTSYEQYF. Written as DNA, the CDR3 is TGTGCCAGCAGGCCCCACGACAGGTTGACCTCCTACGAGCAGTACTTC.

The chain employs TRBV9 and TRBJ1-4; TRBD1 is a possible D gene (6 bases). Per germline, CDR1 SGDLS and CDR2 YYNGEE. V was pared by 2 bases and J by 8 bases, with 13 bases between. This CDR3 is built from 14 residues. In nucleotides, the CDR3 is TGTGCCAGCAGCGTCTCAGGGGTAGAAGAAAAACTGTTTTTT. Translation: CASSVSGVEEKLFF. The full variable domain, rest sourced from reference TRBV9 and TRBJ1-4, is DSGVTQTPKHLITATGQRVTLRCSPRSGDLSVYWYQQSLDQGLQFLIQYYNGEERAKGNILERFSAQQFPDLHSELNLSSLELGDSALYFCASSVSGVEEKLFFGSGTQLSVL.

This chain links TRBV4-3 with TRBJ1-2; D perhaps matches TRBD1 (6 bases). This CDR3 has 14 amino acids. Trimming cost V 1 base and J 6 bases, with 12 bases left between them. Germline CDR1 is LGHNA and CDR2 is YSLEER. CDR3 bases: TGCGCCAGCAGCCAAGTCGGGGGGCAAGATGGCTACACCTTC. Its protein product is CASSQVGGQDGYTF.

In this sample, this clone turned up once. The genes are TRBV25-1 and TRBJ2-4; no firm D call. Trimming removed 5 bases at V and 12 bases at J, with 11 bases between. CDR1 and CDR2 (germline): MGHDK, SYGVNS. The length of the CDR3 is 11 residues. The CDR3, as DNA: TGTGCCAGCAGTCATAAGCATAGTCAGTACTTC. This codes for CASSHKHSQYF.

The rearrangement links TRBV5-1 to TRBJ2-2, with D possibly matching TRBD1 (6 bases). Trimming removed 4 bases from V and 1 base from J, with 17 bases in between. Germline CDR1 reads SGHRS; CDR2 reads YFSETQ. The CDR3 spans 17 residues. CDR3: CASSPSAVGGNTGELFF. The CDR3 DNA is TGCGCCAGCAGCCCCTCCGCCGTAGGGGGGAACACCGGGGAGCTGTTTTTT.

V and J are TRBV7-9 and TRBJ2-7, with TRBD1 matching 7 bases. With 5 bases clipped from V and 7 bases from J, the junction kept 5 bases outside the gene matches. Germline-derived CDR1 and CDR2 are SEHNR and FQNEAQ (reference sequence). The CDR3 has 12 residues. The CDR3 region is CASSRDSREQYF. CDR3 in DNA: TGTGCCAGCAGCCGGGACAGCCGGGAGCAGTACTTC.

V gene TRBV10-1 combines with J gene TRBJ2-1, with 10 bases matching TRBD2. This CDR3 contains 15 residues. The J segment lost 6 bases and the V segment lost 0 bases, leaving 2 bases of the junction unmatched. Germline CDR1 reads WNHNN; CDR2 reads SYGVQD (reference sequence). The CDR3 spells CASSESKREGNEQFF. Here the CDR3 DNA reads TGCGCCAGCAGTGAGTCGAAGCGGGAGGGCAATGAGCAGTTCTTC.

V gene TRBV7-9 combines with J gene TRBJ2-5, with 10 positions matching TRBD2. J lost 1 base, V lost 5 bases, and 10 bases had no gene match. The germline CDR1 and CDR2 sequences are SEHNR and FQNEAQ (reference sequence). The CDR3 length is 17 residues. The CDR3 DNA is TGTGCCAGCAGCGATATTAGCGGGAGGCCCCTCCAAGAGACCCAGTACTTC. Translating it yields CASSDISGRPLQETQYF.

The chain joins TRBV6-5 to TRBJ2-1; unclear D gene. V was shortened by 0 bases and J by 2 bases, with 8 bases between the two germline ends. This CDR3 contains 15 residues. Germline assignment: CDR1 MNHEY and CDR2 SVGAGI. CDR3 sequence reads: CASSYSNTPYNEQFF. For the CDR3, the DNA is TGTGCCAGCAGTTACTCGAATACTCCCTACAATGAGCAGTTCTTC.

The chain is built from TRBV11-1 and TRBJ2-7, with D tentatively TRBD2 (6 bases). This CDR3 comprises 17 residues. CDR1 and CDR2 from the germline V gene are SGHAT and FQDESV (reference sequence). The V end was cut by 4 bases, the J end by 1 base, with 20 bases between. Written as DNA, the CDR3 is TGTGCCAGCAGCTCCTTAGATACTAGCAGTGGGTCCTACGAGCAGTACTTC. Protein product: CASSSLDTSSGSYEQYF.

The genes are TRBV4-1 and TRBJ2-6, with D hard to call. Germline loops: CDR1 MGHRA, CDR2 YSYEKL. Trimming removed 4 bases from V and 0 bases from J, with 13 bases in between. The CDR3 loop spans 17 amino acids. In DNA, the CDR3 is TGCGCCAGCAGCCTCTTTCCTGCAGACTCTGGGGCCAACGTCCTGACTTTC. It codes for CASSLFPADSGANVLTF.

In this sample, this clone turned up once. The genes are TRBV11-1 and TRBJ2-3; TRBD1 agrees at 9 bases. V lost 6 bases and J lost 6; bases outside the gene matches: 10. Germline CDR1 reads SGHAT; CDR2 reads FQDESV (reference sequence). The CDR3 is 15 amino acids. For the CDR3, the DNA is TGTGCCAGCAGGGGAGGGGACAGGGCGTTCGATACGCAGTATTTT. Translation: CASRGGDRAFDTQYF.

The count of this clone is one. The chain couples TRBV9 to TRBJ1-3, with D possibly matching TRBD1 (6 bases). The V end was cut by 4 bases, the J end by 0 bases, with 11 bases between. The CDR3 contains 15 residues. Germline V gene sequence: CDR1 SGDLS, CDR2 YYNGEE. In DNA form, the CDR3 reads TGTGCCAGCAGCAGCGGACAGCCCTCTGGAAACACCATATATTTT. Protein: CASSSGQPSGNTIYF.

The rearrangement links TRBV19 to TRBJ1-1; TRBD1 is a possible D gene (5 bases). CDR1 is LNHDA, CDR2 SQIVND, per germline (reference sequence). CDR3 size: 13 residues. V gave up 7 bases and J gave up 5 bases, with 14 bases separating them. Here the CDR3 reads CASKEAGWTEAFF. CDR3 coding DNA: TGTGCCAGTAAAGAGGCAGGGTGGACTGAAGCTTTCTTT.

The chain recombines TRBV18 with TRBJ2-7; perhaps TRBD1 as D (6 bases). The CDR3 is 16 amino acids. Germline V gene lookup returns CDR1 KGHSH and CDR2 LQKENI. V was clipped by 6 bases and J by 0 bases, with 18 bases between them. DNA for the CDR3: TGTGCCAGCTCCGCCGCCCCAGGGGATCTCTCCTACGAGCAGTACTTC. Residues: CASSAAPGDLSYEQYF.

The chain combines TRBV4-1 with TRBJ1-1; 9 bases are a match to TRBD1. Germline CDR1 MGHRA, CDR2 YSYEKL. The CDR3 totals 16 residues. V was clipped by 4 bases and J by 5 bases; unmatched bases: 11. CDR3 DNA sequence: TGCGCCAGCAGCCCTCACCGGGACAGGGTGGGTACTGAAGCTTTCTTT. Residues: CASSPHRDRVGTEAFF.

The chain recombines TRBV11-2 with TRBJ2-1; 10 bases are a match to TRBD2. CDR1 and CDR2 (germline): SGHAT, FQNNGV. The CDR3 runs 17 residues. After removal of 6 bases from V and 0 bases from J, the junction contained 8 bases not matched to a gene. DNA for the CDR3: TGTGCCAGCAGTCTTAGCCCTAGCGGGAGCTCCTACAATGAGCAGTTCTTC. It translates to CASSLSPSGSSYNEQFF. Combining the CDR3 with reference TRBV11-2 and TRBJ2-1 gives the whole variable domain EAGVAQSPRYKIIEKRQSVAFWCNPISGHATLYWYQQILGQGPKLLIQFQNNGVVDDSQLPKDRFSAERLKGVDSTLKIQPAKLEDSAVYLCASSLSPSGSSYNEQFFGPGTRLTVL.

The rearrangement joins TRBV7-9 to TRBJ2-5, with 8 bases that match TRBD1. Trimming removed 5 bases from V and 2 bases from J; junction bases left unmatched: 4. This CDR3 has 14 residues. In germline, CDR1 is SEHNR, CDR2 FQNEAQ (reference sequence). The CDR3: CASSLGQGQETQYF. The CDR3 DNA reads as TGTGCCAGCAGCCTAGGACAGGGACAAGAGACCCAGTACTTC.

V is TRBV4-2 and J is TRBJ2-3; D possibly corresponds to TRBD2 (5 bases). V lost 6 bases and J lost 0, with 7 bases in between. CDR1 is LGHNA, CDR2 YNFKEQ, per germline. The CDR3 has 13 residues. The CDR3 here is CASSSVSTDTQYF. Here the CDR3 DNA reads TGTGCCAGCAGTAGCGTTAGCACAGATACGCAGTATTTT.